The 17 T cell receptor beta chains in this list originate from one sample, sequenced in a study of blood T cell repertoires in COVID-19. Generated by immunoSEQ multiplex PCR, the TCRdb table keeps only in-frame clones and is missing some. The table has about 150,000 clones, 80% to 90% seen once. The sample taken for sequencing was peripheral blood. The source of these receptors is a man aged 50-60 years who had recovered from COVID-19.

J is TRBJ2-5 and V is TRBV5-1; 7 nucleotides match TRBD1. J gave up 2 bases and V 4 bases, and 5 bases lay outside the gene matches. The CDR3 totals 14 residues. CDR1 SGHRS and CDR2 YFSETQ come from the germline V gene. The chain's CDR3 is CASSVTGSQETQYF. The CDR3 DNA follows: TGCGCCAGCAGCGTGACAGGGTCACAAGAGACCCAGTACTTC.

The V and J genes are TRBV19 and TRBJ2-5; the D gene is possibly TRBD2 (5 bases). Trimming stripped 7 bases from V and 3 bases from J, with 15 bases between. The CDR3 sequence is 14 residues long. CDR1 and CDR2 (germline): LNHDA, SQIVND (reference sequence). The CDR3 protein is CASNPDPGKETQYF. The CDR3 DNA reads as TGTGCCAGTAACCCGGACCCGGGGAAAGAGACCCAGTACTTC.

The chain couples TRBV4-1 to TRBJ2-7; the D gene is possibly TRBD1 (5 bases). V shed 2 bases and J shed 2 bases, with 13 bases lying between them. The CDR3 covers 15 residues. Germline CDR1 is MGHRA and CDR2 is YSYEKL. The CDR3 spells CASSQLWQGAYEQYF. The CDR3 DNA reads TGCGCCAGCAGCCAATTGTGGCAGGGTGCCTACGAGCAGTACTTC.

The chain links TRBV15 to TRBJ1-4; TRBD1 might be the D (6 bases). Deletions cut 4 bases from V and 0 bases from J, with 18 bases between. The germline gives CDR1 LNHNV, CDR2 YYDKDF (reference sequence). The CDR3 consists of 18 residues. The chain's CDR3 is CATSMDSPATATNEKLFF. The CDR3 DNA reads TGTGCCACCAGCATGGACAGCCCCGCAACTGCAACTAATGAAAAACTGTTTTTT.

The V and J genes are TRBV14 and TRBJ2-1; unclear D gene. Trimming cost V 3 bases and J 0 bases, with 12 bases left between them. Per the germline V gene, CDR1 is SGHDN and CDR2 is FVKESK. This CDR3 contains 16 residues. CDR3 region: CASSHEMRSSYNEQFF. CDR3 DNA: TGTGCCAGCAGCCACGAAATGAGGAGCTCCTACAATGAGCAGTTCTTC.

This clone came up once. This chain joins TRBV19 and TRBJ2-3; 10 nucleotides agree with TRBD1. CDR3 size: 16 residues. Per the germline V gene, CDR1 is LNHDA and CDR2 is SQIVND (reference sequence). J gave up 6 bases and V 5 bases, and 11 bases lay outside the gene matches. The CDR3 spells CASSPHRDRGFDTQYF. CDR3 bases: TGTGCCAGTAGTCCTCACCGGGACAGGGGTTTCGATACGCAGTATTTT.

The genes are TRBV6-2 or TRBV6-3 and TRBJ1-1; possible D gene TRBD1, 5 bases. In germline, CDR1 is MNHEY, CDR2 SVGEGT. Trimming left V 2 bases short and J 6 bases short, with 10 bases between. The CDR3 extends over 13 amino acids. CDR3 in DNA: TGTGCCAGCAGTTACGGGGGGATAGCTGAAGCTTTCTTT. It translates to CASSYGGIAEAFF.

J is TRBJ2-5 and V is TRBV29-1, with 8 bases matching TRBD2. Germline CDR1 is SQVTM and CDR2 is ANQGSEA. The trim removed 4 bases at V and 4 bases at J, leaving 8 bases unmatched. The CDR3 sequence is 14 residues long. CDR3 in amino acids: CSVAPGLALETQYF. CDR3 DNA: TGCAGCGTTGCCCCCGGACTAGCCCTAGAGACCCAGTACTTC.

The J gene is TRBJ1-1, the V gene TRBV9; D perhaps matches TRBD1 (6 bases). The CDR3 extends over 15 amino acids. V lost 1 base, J lost 0 bases, and 10 bases lay in between. Germline values: CDR1 SGDLS, CDR2 YYNGEE. The CDR3 bases are TGTGCCAGCAGCGTACGGGGGGGCCTGAACACTGAAGCTTTCTTT. This encodes CASSVRGGLNTEAFF.

The chain couples TRBV19 to TRBJ2-7; the match to TRBD2 covers 7 bases. The CDR3 runs to 13 residues. Trimming at V came to 5 bases and at J to 3 bases, leaving 4 bases not matched to a gene. CDR1 and CDR2 from the germline V gene are LNHDA and SQIVND (reference sequence). Here the CDR3 DNA reads TGTGCCAGTAGTCTCGGACTAGGCTACGAGCAGTACTTC. It is translated as CASSLGLGYEQYF.

The J gene is TRBJ1-1, the V gene TRBV5-6, with no clear D. CDR1 is SGHDT, CDR2 YYEEEE, per germline. The V and J ends lost 1 base and 5 bases respectively, with 12 bases between them. The CDR3 is made up of 14 amino acids. The CDR3 DNA sequence: TGTGCCAGCAGCTTGCTTCAGTTATTTACTGAAGCTTTCTTT. As protein: CASSLLQLFTEAFF.

The chain uses TRBV19 and TRBJ1-1; D call uncertain. V was pared by 7 bases and J by 0 bases, with 15 bases between. Germline CDR1 is LNHDA and CDR2 is SQIVND (reference sequence). This CDR3 comprises 15 residues. DNA for the CDR3: TGTGCCAGTAAAGGGAGACCCCCCCTGAACACTGAAGCTTTCTTT. It encodes CASKGRPPLNTEAFF.

V and J are TRBV4-3 and TRBJ2-1; D not certain. The CDR3 loop spans 17 amino acids. Germline CDR1 and CDR2: LGHNA and YSLEER. Trimming stripped 0 bases from V and 0 bases from J, with 12 bases between. The CDR3 loop is CASSQDHVESSYNEQFF. CDR3 DNA: TGCGCCAGCAGCCAAGATCACGTCGAGAGCTCCTACAATGAGCAGTTCTTC.

V is TRBV30 and J is TRBJ1-5; 9 bases map to TRBD1. This CDR3 spans 18 amino acids. The V segment lost 1 base and the J segment 0 bases; nucleotides outside the gene matches: 10. CDR1 GTSNPN and CDR2 SVGIG come from the germline V gene (reference sequence). The CDR3 sequence: CAWSATDRGQASNQPQHF. The DNA for the CDR3 is TGTGCCTGGAGTGCAACGGACAGGGGACAGGCTAGCAATCAGCCCCAGCATTTT.

The chain employs TRBV2 and TRBJ1-5, with D possibly matching TRBD1 (5 bases). V dropped 1 base and J dropped 4 bases, with 8 bases sitting between them. Germline V lookup: CDR1 SNHLY, CDR2 FYNNEI. CDR3 length: 14 residues. CDR3: CASSEGRGNQPQHF. The CDR3 DNA reads as TGTGCCAGCAGTGAAGGACGGGGGAATCAGCCCCAGCATTTT.

The rearrangement uses TRBV4-2 and TRBJ2-5; D ambiguous. V gave up 1 base and J gave up 3 bases, with 9 bases separating them. Germline V gene lookup returns CDR1 LGHNA and CDR2 YNFKEQ. CDR3 length: 14 residues. The CDR3 DNA reads as TGTGCCAGCAGCCAAGGGGCTATCGAAGAGACCCAGTACTTC. Translating it yields CASSQGAIEETQYF.

This clone appeared a single time. This chain uses TRBV7-2 with TRBJ2-5; D may be TRBD1 (6 bases). The V and J ends lost 3 bases and 4 bases respectively, with 12 bases between them. The CDR3 sequence is 14 residues long. Germline CDR1 SGHTA, CDR2 FQGNSA. CDR3 sequence reads: CASSFRQDGETQYF. CDR3 nucleotides: TGTGCCAGCAGCTTTCGACAGGACGGAGAGACCCAGTACTTC.